A selection of T cell receptor beta chains follows, all from one sample in a study of T cells in Graves' hyperthyroidism and ophthalmopathy. TCRdb fed the multiplex PCR reads into MiXCR, producing one record per CDR3 protein. The table has fewer than 500,000 distinct CDR3 sequences, approximately 15% seen once. The sample consisted of blood. These receptors all stem from a woman in her twenties or thirties with Graves' ophthalmopathy. The conserved cysteine and the conserved F or W are not part of the CDR3 here. The size entry is marked missing in some rows and otherwise reads once, few, many or a size class.

j_call v_call clone_size cdr3_aa
TRBJ2-2 TRBV30 many AWSRGEDGELF
TRBJ2-7 TRBV28 many ASSLGVHEQY
TRBJ2-1 TRBV6-1 few ASSEGLFIDPEQF
TRBJ2-3 TRBV29-1 many SVEGAPDTQY
TRBJ1-5 TRBV27 few ASSFNRGNQPQH
TRBJ1-4 TRBV7-9 many ASSWDEKLF
TRBJ1-2 TRBV3-1 NA ASSRPGLNGYT
TRBJ1-1 TRBV2 many ASRYGQGNTEAF
TRBJ2-7 TRBV5-1 many ASSSLAGEKTYEQY
TRBJ2-7 TRBV11-2 NA ASHLGQGATYEQY
TRBJ1-2 TRBV15 many ATSRDRGGGYT
TRBJ2-3 TRBV20-1 NA SARDDGNKDTQY
TRBJ1-2 TRBV7-9 few ASSLSGFWVGYT
TRBJ1-2 TRBV5-1 many ASSPTGGSTYGYT
TRBJ2-1 TRBV11-2 many ASVYGSGASNEQF
TRBJ1-1 TRBV5-1 NA ASSLARGPSEAF
TRBJ1-5 TRBV29-1 many SVCAGSNQPQH
TRBJ1-2 TRBV7-9 many ASSFTLPDRAQMNYGYT
TRBJ1-6 TRBV5-1 many ASSSQSGTGFNSPLH
TRBJ2-3 TRBV5-4 many ASSLDLERHPSTDTQY
TRBJ2-3 TRBV15 many ATSRLGQIFTDTQY
TRBJ2-1 TRBV19 few ASSKTVSSYNEQF
TRBJ1-4 TRBV30 many AWSSTGATNEKLF
TRBJ2-5 TRBV3-1 NA ASSQVSIGGETQY
TRBJ2-4 TRBV7-8 many ASSRQPHRLAKNIQY
TRBJ1-5 TRBV5-6 many ASSLGRGRNQPQH
TRBJ1-5 TRBV4-1 few ASSQDGGAWGPQH
TRBJ2-7 TRBV2 many ASSAATGAYEQY
TRBJ2-1 TRBV12-3/TRBV12-4 many ASSILGGPNEQF